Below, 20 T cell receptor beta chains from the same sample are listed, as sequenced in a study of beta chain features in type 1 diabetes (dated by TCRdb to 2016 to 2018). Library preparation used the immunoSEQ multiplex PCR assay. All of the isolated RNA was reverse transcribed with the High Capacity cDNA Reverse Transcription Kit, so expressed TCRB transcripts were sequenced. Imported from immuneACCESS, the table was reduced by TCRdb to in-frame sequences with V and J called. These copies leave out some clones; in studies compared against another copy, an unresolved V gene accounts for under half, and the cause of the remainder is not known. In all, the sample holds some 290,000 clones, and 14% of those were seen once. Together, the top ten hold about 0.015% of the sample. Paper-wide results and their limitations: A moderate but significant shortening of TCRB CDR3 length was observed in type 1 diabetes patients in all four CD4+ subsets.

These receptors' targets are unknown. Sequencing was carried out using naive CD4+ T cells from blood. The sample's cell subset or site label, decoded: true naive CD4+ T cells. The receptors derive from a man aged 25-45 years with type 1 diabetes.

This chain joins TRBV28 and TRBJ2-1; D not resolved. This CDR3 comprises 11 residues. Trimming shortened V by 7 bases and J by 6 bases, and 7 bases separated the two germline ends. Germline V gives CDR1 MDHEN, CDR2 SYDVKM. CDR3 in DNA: TGTGCCAGCACTTCTATCAATGAGCAGTTCTTC. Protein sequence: CASTSINEQFF.

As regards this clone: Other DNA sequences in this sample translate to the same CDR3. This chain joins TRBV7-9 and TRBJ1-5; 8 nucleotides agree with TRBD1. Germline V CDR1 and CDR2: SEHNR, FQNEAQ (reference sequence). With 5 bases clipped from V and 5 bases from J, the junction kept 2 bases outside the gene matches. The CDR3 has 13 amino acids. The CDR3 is CASSPTGDQPQHF. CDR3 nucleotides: TGTGCCAGCAGCCCGACAGGGGATCAGCCCCAGCATTTT.

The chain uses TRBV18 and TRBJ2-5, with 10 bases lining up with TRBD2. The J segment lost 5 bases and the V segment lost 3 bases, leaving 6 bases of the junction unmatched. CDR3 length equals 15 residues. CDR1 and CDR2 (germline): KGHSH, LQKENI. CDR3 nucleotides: TGTGCCAGCTCACCCACTAGCGGGATGACTGAGACCCAGTACTTC. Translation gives CASSPTSGMTETQYF. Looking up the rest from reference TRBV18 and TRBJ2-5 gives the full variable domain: NAGVMQNPRHLVRRRGQEARLRCSPMKGHSHVYWYRQLPEEGLKFMVYLQKENIIDESGMPKERFSAEFPKEGPSILRIQQVVRGDSAAYFCASSPTSGMTETQYFGPGTRLLVL.

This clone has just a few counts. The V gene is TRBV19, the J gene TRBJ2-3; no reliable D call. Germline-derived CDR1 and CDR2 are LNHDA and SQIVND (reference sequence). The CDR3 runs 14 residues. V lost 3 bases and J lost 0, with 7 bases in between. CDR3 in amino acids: CASSIVPSTDTQYF. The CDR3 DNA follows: TGTGCCAGTAGTATTGTTCCTAGCACAGATACGCAGTATTTT.

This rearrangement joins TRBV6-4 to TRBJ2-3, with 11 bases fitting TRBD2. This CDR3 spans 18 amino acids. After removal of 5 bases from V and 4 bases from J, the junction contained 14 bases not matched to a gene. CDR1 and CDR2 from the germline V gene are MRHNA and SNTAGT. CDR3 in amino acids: CASSTVAGGPITPDTQYF. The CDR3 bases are TGTGCCAGCAGTACGGTAGCGGGAGGGCCGATCACCCCAGATACGCAGTATTTT.

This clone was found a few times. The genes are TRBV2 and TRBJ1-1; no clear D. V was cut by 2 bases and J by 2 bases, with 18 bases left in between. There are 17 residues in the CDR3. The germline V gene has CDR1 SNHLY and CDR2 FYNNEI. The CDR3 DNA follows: TGTGCCAGCAGTGAAATTTTAGTACGGCGGCCCAACACTGAAGCTTTCTTT. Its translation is CASSEILVRRPNTEAFF.

The CDR3 sequence is CASSFGYEQYF. Here the CDR3 DNA reads TGCGCCAGCAGCTTCGGTTACGAGCAGTACTTC. V is TRBV5-1 and J is TRBJ2-7; D gene uncertain. Trimming cost V 2 bases and J 4 bases, with 4 bases left between them. Germline loops: CDR1 SGHRS, CDR2 YFSETQ. This CDR3 contains 11 residues.

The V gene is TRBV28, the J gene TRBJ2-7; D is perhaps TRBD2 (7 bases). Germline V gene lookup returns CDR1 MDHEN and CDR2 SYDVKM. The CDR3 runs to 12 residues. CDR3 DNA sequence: TGTGCTGTTCGCGGGGGCGCGTACGAGCAGTACTTC. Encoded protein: CAVRGGAYEQYF.

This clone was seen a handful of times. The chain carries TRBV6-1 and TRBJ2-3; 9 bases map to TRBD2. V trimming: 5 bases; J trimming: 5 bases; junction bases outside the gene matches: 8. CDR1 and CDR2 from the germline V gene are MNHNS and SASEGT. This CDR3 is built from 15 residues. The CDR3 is CASSRTSGWGDTQYF. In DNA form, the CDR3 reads TGTGCCAGCAGTCGTACTAGCGGGTGGGGAGATACGCAGTATTTT.

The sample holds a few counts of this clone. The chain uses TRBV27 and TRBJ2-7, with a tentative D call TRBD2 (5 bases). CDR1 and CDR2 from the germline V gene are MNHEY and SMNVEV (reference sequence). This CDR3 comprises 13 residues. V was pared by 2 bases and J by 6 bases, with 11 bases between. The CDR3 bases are TGTGCCAGCAGTTTACTACTAGTGGGCGAGCAGTACTTC. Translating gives CASSLLLVGEQYF.

CDR3: CASSRDYRRTGLAGSEQFF. The CDR3 nucleotides read TGCGCCAGCAGCCGGGACTACAGGAGAACGGGACTAGCGGGTAGCGAGCAGTTCTTC. The chain uses TRBV5-1 and TRBJ2-1; TRBD2 matches at 12 bases. This CDR3 is 19 amino acids long. CDR1 is SGHRS, CDR2 YFSETQ, per germline. The V segment lost 4 bases and the J segment 10 bases; nucleotides outside the gene matches: 21.

The CDR3 DNA reads as TGTGCCAGCAGCTTAATCGGGAGTCTGCCCTACAATGAGCAGTTCTTC. Translated, it gives CASSLIGSLPYNEQFF. The rearrangement uses TRBV5-4 and TRBJ2-1; TRBD2 is a possible D gene (6 bases). This CDR3 is built from 16 residues. From germline, CDR1 is SGHNT and CDR2 YYREEE (reference sequence). Between the trimmed V and J ends, which lost 2 bases and 2 bases, there was a span of 14 bases.

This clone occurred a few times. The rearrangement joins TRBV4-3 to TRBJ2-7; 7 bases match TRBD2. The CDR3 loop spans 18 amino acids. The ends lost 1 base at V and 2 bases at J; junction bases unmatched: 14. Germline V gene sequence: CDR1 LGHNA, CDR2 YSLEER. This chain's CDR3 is CASSQGRTAGVVTYEQYF. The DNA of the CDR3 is TGCGCCAGCAGCCAAGGGAGGACGGCGGGAGTTGTAACCTACGAGCAGTACTTC.

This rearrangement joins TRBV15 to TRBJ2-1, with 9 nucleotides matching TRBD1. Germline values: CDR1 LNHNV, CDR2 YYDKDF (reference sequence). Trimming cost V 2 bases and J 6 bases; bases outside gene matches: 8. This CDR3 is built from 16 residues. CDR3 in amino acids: CATSRSLDRGINEQFF. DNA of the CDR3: TGTGCCACCAGCAGATCTCTGGACAGGGGAATCAATGAGCAGTTCTTC.

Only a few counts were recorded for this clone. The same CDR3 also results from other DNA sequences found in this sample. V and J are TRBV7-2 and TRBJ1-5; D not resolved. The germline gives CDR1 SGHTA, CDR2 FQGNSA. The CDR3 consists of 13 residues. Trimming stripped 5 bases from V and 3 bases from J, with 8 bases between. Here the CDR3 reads CASSRDNNQPQHF. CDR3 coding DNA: TGTGCCAGCAGCCGAGACAACAATCAGCCCCAGCATTTT. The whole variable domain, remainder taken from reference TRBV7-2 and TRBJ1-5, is GAGVSQSPSNKVTEKGKDVELRCDPISGHTALYWYRQSLGQGLEFLIYFQGNSAPDKSGLPSDRFSAERTGGSVSTLTIQRTQQEDSAVYLCASSRDNNQPQHFGDGTRLSIL.

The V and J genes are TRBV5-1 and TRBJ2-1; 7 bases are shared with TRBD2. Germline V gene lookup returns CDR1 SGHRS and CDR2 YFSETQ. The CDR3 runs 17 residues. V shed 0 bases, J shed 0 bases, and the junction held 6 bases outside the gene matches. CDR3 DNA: TGCGCCAGCAGCTTGGGCCTAGCGGTTAGCTCCTACAATGAGCAGTTCTTC. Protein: CASSLGLAVSSYNEQFF.

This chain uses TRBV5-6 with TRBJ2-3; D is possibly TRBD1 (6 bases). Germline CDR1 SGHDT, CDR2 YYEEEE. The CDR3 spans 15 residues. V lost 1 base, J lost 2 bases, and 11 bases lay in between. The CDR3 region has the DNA TGTGCCAGCAGCTTGCCAGGGGCCCTCACAGATACGCAGTATTTT. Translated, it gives CASSLPGALTDTQYF.

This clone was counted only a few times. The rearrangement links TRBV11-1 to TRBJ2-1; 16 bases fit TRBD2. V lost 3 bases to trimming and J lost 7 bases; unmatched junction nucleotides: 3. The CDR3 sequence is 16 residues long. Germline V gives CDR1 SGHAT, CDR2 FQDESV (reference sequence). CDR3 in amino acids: CASSFPGLAGGNEQFF. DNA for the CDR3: TGTGCCAGCAGCTTTCCGGGACTAGCGGGAGGGAATGAGCAGTTCTTC.

In nucleotides, the CDR3 is TGTGCCAGCAGCGTCGGACTAAGGGAGGGCCGGCACGAGCAGTACTTC. It codes for CASSVGLREGRHEQYF. The chain has TRBV9 and TRBJ2-7; 7 bases are a match to TRBD2. J lost 5 bases, V lost 2 bases, and 13 bases had no gene match. The CDR3 runs 16 residues. In germline, CDR1 is SGDLS, CDR2 YYNGEE. The full variable domain, rest sourced from reference TRBV9 and TRBJ2-7, is DSGVTQTPKHLITATGQRVTLRCSPRSGDLSVYWYQQSLDQGLQFLIQYYNGEERAKGNILERFSAQQFPDLHSELNLSSLELGDSALYFCASSVGLREGRHEQYFGPGTRLTVT.

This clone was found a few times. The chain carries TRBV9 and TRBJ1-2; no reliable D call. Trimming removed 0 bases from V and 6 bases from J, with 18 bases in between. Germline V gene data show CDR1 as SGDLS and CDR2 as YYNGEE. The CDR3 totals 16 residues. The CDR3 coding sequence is TGTGCCAGCAGCGTAGAGTTCGTGGCTCCTGTGAATGGCTACACCTTC. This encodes CASSVEFVAPVNGYTF. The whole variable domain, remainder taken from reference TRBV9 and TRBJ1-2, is DSGVTQTPKHLITATGQRVTLRCSPRSGDLSVYWYQQSLDQGLQFLIQYYNGEERAKGNILERFSAQQFPDLHSELNLSSLELGDSALYFCASSVEFVAPVNGYTFGSGTRLTVV.